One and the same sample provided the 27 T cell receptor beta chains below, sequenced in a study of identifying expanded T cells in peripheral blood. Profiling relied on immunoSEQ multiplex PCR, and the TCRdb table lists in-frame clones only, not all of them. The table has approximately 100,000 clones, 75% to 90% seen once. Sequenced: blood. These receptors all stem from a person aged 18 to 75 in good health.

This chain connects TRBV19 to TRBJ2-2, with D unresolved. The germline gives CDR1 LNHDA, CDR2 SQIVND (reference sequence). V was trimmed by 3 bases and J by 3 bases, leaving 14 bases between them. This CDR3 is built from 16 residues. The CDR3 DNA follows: TGTGCCAGTAGTATTTGGGGATCTCGGGACACCGGGGAGCTGTTTTTT. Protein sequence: CASSIWGSRDTGELFF.

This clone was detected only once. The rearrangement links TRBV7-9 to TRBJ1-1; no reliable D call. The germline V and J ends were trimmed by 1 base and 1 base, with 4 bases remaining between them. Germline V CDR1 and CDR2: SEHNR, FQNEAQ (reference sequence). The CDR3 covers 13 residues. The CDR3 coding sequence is TGTGCCAGCAGCTTAGGGGCGAACACTGAAGCTTTCTTT. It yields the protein CASSLGANTEAFF.

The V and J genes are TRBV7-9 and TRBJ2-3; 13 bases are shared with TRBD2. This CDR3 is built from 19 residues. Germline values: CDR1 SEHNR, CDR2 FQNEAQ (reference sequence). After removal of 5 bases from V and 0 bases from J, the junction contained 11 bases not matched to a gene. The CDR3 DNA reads TGTGCCAGCAGCCTCCGGCAGACTAGCGGGGGGACTAGCACAGATACGCAGTATTTT. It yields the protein CASSLRQTSGGTSTDTQYF.

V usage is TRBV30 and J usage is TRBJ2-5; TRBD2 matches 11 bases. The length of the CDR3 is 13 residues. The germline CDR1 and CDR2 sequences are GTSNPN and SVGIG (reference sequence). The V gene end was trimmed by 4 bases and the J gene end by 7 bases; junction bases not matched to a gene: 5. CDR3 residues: CAWKTSGAGTQYF. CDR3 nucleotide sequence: TGTGCCTGGAAGACTAGCGGGGCGGGGACCCAGTACTTC. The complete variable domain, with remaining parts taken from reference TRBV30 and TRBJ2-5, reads SQTIHQWPATLVQPVGSPLSLECTVEGTSNPNLYWYRQAAGRGLQLLFYSVGIGQISSEVPQNLSASRPQDRQFILSSKKLLLSDSGFYLCAWKTSGAGTQYFGPGTRLLVL.

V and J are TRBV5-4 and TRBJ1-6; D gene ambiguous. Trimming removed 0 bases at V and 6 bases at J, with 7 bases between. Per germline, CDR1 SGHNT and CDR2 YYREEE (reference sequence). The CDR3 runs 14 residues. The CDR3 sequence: CASSLDGFNSPLHF. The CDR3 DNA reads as TGTGCCAGCAGCTTGGATGGCTTTAATTCACCCCTCCACTTT.

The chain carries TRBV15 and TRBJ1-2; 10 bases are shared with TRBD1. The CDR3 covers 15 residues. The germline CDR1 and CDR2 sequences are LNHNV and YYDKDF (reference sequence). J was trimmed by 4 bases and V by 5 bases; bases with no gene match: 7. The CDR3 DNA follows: TGTGCCACCAGCCCCCTCCGGACAGGGGGCTATGGCTACACCTTC. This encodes CATSPLRTGGYGYTF.

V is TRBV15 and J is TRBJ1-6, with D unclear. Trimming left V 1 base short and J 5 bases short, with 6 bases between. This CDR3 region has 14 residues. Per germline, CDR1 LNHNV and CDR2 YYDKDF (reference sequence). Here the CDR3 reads CATSRGGNNSPLHF. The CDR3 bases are TGTGCCACCAGCAGAGGCGGCAATAATTCACCCCTCCACTTT.

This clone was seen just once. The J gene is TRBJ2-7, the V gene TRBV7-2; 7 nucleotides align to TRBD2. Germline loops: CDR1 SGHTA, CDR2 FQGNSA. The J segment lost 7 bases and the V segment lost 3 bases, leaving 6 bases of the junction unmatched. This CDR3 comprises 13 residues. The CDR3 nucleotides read TGTGCCAGCAGCTTTGAAAACGGGGGGGAGCAGTACTTC. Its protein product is CASSFENGGEQYF.

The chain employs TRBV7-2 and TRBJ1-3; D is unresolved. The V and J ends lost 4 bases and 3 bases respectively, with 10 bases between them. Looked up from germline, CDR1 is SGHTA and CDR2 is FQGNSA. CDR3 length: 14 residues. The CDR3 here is CASSSPVIGNTIYF. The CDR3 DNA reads TGTGCCAGCAGCTCCCCAGTAATTGGAAACACCATATATTTT. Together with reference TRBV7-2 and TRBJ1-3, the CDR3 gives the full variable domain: GAGVSQSPSNKVTEKGKDVELRCDPISGHTALYWYRQSLGQGLEFLIYFQGNSAPDKSGLPSDRFSAERTGGSVSTLTIQRTQQEDSAVYLCASSSPVIGNTIYFGEGSWLTVV.

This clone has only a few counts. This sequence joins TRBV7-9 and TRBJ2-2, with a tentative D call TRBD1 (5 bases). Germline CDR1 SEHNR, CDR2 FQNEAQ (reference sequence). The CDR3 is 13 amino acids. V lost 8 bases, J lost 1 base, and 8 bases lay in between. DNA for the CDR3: TGTGCCAGCCCTAGGGGGAACACCGGGGAGCTGTTTTTT. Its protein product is CASPRGNTGELFF.

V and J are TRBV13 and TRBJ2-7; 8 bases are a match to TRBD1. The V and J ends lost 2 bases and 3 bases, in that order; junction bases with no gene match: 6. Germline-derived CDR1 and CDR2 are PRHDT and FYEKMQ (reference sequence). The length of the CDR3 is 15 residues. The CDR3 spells CASSLQGAGGYEQYF. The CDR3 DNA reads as TGTGCCAGCAGCTTACAGGGGGCTGGAGGCTACGAGCAGTACTTC.

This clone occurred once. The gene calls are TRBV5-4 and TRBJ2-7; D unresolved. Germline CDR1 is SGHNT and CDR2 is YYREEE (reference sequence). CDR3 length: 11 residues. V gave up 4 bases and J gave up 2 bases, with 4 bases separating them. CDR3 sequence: CASSDAYEQYF. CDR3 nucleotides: TGTGCCAGCAGCGATGCCTACGAGCAGTACTTC. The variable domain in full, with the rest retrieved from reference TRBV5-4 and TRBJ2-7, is ETGVTQSPTHLIKTRGQQVTLRCSSQSGHNTVSWYQQALGQGPQFIFQYYREEENGRGNFPPRFSGLQFPNYSSELNVNALELDDSALYLCASSDAYEQYFGPGTRLTVT.

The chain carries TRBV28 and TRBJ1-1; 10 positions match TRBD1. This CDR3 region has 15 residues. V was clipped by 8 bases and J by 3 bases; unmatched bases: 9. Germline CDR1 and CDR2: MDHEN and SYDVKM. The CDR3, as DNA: TGTGCCAGCGGTGAGACAGGGGGCTGGGACACTGAAGCTTTCTTT. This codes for CASGETGGWDTEAFF.

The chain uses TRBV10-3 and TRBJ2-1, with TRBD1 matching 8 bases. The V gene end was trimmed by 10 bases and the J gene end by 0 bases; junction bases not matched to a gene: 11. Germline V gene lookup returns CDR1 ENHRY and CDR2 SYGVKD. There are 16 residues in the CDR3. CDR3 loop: CATEDRGKDSYNEQFF. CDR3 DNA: TGTGCCACTGAAGACAGGGGTAAGGACTCCTACAATGAGCAGTTCTTC.

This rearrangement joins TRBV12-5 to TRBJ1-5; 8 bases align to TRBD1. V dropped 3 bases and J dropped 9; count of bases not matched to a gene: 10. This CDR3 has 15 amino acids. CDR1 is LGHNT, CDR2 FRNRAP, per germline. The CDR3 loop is CASGFGQGQSWPQHF. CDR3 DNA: TGTGCTAGTGGTTTCGGACAGGGACAGTCTTGGCCCCAGCATTTT.

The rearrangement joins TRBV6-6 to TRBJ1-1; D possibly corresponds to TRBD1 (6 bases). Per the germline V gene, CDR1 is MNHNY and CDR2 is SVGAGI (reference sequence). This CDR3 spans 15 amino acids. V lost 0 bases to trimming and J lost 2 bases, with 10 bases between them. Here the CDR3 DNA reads TGTGCCAGCAGTTACTCGGGGGCAGGTAACACTGAAGCTTTCTTT. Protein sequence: CASSYSGAGNTEAFF.

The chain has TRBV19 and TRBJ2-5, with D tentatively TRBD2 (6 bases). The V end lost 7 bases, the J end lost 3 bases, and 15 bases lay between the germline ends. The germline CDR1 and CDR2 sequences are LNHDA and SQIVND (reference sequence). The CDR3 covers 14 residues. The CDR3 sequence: CASKRAVGEETQYF. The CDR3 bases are TGTGCCAGTAAGCGGGCCGTTGGGGAAGAGACCCAGTACTTC. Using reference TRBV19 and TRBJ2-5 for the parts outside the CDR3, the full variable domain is DGGITQSPKYLFRKEGQNVTLSCEQNLNHDAMYWYRQDPGQGLRLIYYSQIVNDFQKGDIAEGYSVSREKKESFPLTVTSAQKNPTAFYLCASKRAVGEETQYFGPGTRLLVL.

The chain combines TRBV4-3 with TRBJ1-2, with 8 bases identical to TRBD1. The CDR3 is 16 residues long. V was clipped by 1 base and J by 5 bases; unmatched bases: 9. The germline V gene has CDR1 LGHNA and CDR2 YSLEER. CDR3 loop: CASSQGTTGGKYGYTF. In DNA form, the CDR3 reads TGCGCCAGCAGCCAAGGAACCACAGGGGGAAAGTATGGCTACACCTTC.

Here the CDR3 DNA reads TGTGCCAGCAGCTCCCCTCAGGGAAATGGGGAGACCCAGTACTTC. As protein: CASSSPQGNGETQYF. The rearrangement joins TRBV6-6 to TRBJ2-5, with a tentative D call TRBD1 (5 bases). The ends were cut back, 6 bases at V and 5 bases at J, with 19 bases in the middle. CDR3 length: 15 residues. Germline-derived CDR1 and CDR2 are MNHNY and SVGAGI (reference sequence).

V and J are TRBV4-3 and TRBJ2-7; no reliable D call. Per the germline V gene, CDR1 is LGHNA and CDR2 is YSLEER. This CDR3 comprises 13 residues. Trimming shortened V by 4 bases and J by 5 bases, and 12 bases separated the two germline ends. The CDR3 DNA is TGCGCCAGCAGCCCCCGGGCCGGCCACGAGCAGTACTTC. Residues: CASSPRAGHEQYF.

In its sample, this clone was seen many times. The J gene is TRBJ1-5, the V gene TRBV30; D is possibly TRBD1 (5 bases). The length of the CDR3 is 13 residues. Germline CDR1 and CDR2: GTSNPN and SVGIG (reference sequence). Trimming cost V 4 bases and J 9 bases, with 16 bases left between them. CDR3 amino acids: CAWTTGLGRPQHF. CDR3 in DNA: TGTGCCTGGACCACGGGACTCGGAAGGCCCCAGCATTTT.

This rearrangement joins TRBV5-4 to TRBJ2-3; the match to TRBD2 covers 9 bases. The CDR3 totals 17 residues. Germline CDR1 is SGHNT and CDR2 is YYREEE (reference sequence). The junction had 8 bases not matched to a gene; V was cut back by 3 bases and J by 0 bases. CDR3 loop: CASSSSPTSGSTDTQYF. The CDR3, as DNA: TGTGCCAGCAGCTCCTCGCCAACTAGCGGGAGCACAGATACGCAGTATTTT.

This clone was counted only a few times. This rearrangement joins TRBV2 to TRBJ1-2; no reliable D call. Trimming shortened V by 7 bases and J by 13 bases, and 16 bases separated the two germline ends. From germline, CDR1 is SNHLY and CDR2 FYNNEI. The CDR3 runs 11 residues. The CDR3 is CASIPDPSPTF. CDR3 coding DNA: TGTGCCAGCATTCCGGACCCGAGCCCCACCTTC. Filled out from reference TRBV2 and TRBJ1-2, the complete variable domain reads EPEVTQTPSHQVTQMGQEVILRCVPISNHLYFYWYRQILGQKVEFLVSFYNNEISEKSEIFDDQFSVERPDGSNFTLKIRSTKLEDSAMYFCASIPDPSPTFGSGTRLTVV.

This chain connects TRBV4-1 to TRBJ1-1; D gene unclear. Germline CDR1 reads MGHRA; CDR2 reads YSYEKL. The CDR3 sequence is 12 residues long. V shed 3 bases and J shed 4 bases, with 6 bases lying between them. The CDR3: CASSQASTEAFF. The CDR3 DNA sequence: TGCGCCAGCAGCCAGGCGAGCACTGAAGCTTTCTTT.

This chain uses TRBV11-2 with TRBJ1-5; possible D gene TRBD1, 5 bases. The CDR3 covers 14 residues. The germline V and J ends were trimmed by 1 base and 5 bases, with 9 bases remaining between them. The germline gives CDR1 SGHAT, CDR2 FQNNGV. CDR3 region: CASSLAAGDQPQHF. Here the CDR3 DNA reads TGTGCCAGCAGCTTAGCGGCGGGGGATCAGCCCCAGCATTTT.

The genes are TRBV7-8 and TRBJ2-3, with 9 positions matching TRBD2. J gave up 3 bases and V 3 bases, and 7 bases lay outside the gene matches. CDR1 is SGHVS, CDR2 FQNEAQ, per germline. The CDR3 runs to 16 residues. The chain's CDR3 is CASSFRLAGYTDTQYF. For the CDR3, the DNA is TGTGCCAGCAGCTTTAGGCTAGCGGGGTATACAGATACGCAGTATTTT.

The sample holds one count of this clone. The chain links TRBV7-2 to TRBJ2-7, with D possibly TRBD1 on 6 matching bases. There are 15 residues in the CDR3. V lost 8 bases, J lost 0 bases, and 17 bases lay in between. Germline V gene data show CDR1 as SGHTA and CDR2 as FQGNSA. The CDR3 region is CASGRTVLSSYEQYF. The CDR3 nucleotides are TGTGCCAGCGGCAGGACAGTATTGAGCTCCTACGAGCAGTACTTC.